Presented here are 21 T cell receptor beta chains from one specimen sequenced in a study of neurological immune-mediated disorders. TCRdb redid the calling of the 5' RACE reads with MiXCR, one entry per CDR3 protein. The table has 130,000 or so distinct CDR3 sequences, more than 2.5% seen once. Sample: PBMCs. All receptors come from a woman in her twenties or thirties with multiple sclerosis.

This clonotype was found many times. The chain recombines TRBV5-6 with TRBJ1-6, with D perhaps TRBD1 (5 bases). The CDR3 has 14 amino acids. Germline CDR1 and CDR2: SGHDT and YYEEEE. V was pared by 5 bases and J by 10 bases, with 16 bases between. The CDR3 is CASSLGAGSSPLHF. The DNA of the CDR3 is TGTGCCAGCAGTCTAGGGGCTGGTTCGTCACCCCTCCACTTT.

This clonotype was seen many times. V usage is TRBV20-1 and J usage is TRBJ2-7, with D perhaps given as TRBD1 or TRBD2 (5 bases each). CDR3 length: 15 amino acids. V was cut by 6 bases and J by 0 bases, with 18 bases left in between. Per germline, CDR1 DFQATT and CDR2 SNEGSKA (reference sequence). CDR3 loop: CSAHAMGTPSYEQYF. The CDR3 bases are TGCAGTGCCCACGCCATGGGGACCCCCTCCTACGAGCAGTACTTC.

Note on this clonotype: This may be a read error: a much more frequent sequence differs by one nucleotide. The J gene is TRBJ1-1, the V gene TRBV12-3 or TRBV12-4; 10 nucleotides agree with TRBD1. The CDR3 covers 15 residues. After removal of 8 bases from V and 3 bases from J, the junction contained 9 bases not matched to a gene. The CDR3 DNA sequence: TGTGCCAGCCGTTCCCTAGGGACAGGGGACACTGAAGCTTTCTTT. It is translated as CASRSLGTGDTEAFF.

This clonotype has at least ten counts. The chain carries TRBV20-1 and TRBJ2-5; 9 bases fit TRBD2. Germline V gene lookup returns CDR1 DFQATT and CDR2 SNEGSKA (reference sequence). With 1 base clipped from V and 2 bases from J, the junction kept 5 bases outside the gene matches. The length of the CDR3 is 15 residues. For the CDR3, the DNA is TGCAGTGCTAGAGCCCCGGCGGGGGGGCAAGAGACCCAGTACTTC. This sequence encodes CSARAPAGGQETQYF.

In this sample, this clonotype turned up many times. The chain carries TRBV6-6 and TRBJ1-2; possible D gene TRBD1, 6 bases. The germline V gene has CDR1 MNHNY and CDR2 SVGAGI (reference sequence). The ends were cut back, 4 bases at V and 4 bases at J, with 16 bases in the middle. The CDR3 runs 15 residues. CDR3 residues: CASSLSPGHPYGYTF. CDR3 in DNA: TGTGCCAGCAGTTTATCACCGGGACACCCCTATGGCTACACCTTC.

This clonotype was detected ten times or more. CDR3 sequence (DNA): TGTGCCAGCAGTGATCTTGGACGCAGGGGGCTGCTCACCGGGGAGCTGTTTTTT. Amino acids: CASSDLGRRGLLTGELFF. The chain uses TRBV2 and TRBJ2-2, with TRBD1 identical over 8 bases. V dropped 3 bases and J dropped 4; count of bases not matched to a gene: 13. This CDR3 contains 18 residues. Germline V gives CDR1 SNHLY, CDR2 FYNNEI.

This clonotype was recorded many times. V is TRBV4-2 and J is TRBJ1-1; D is perhaps TRBD1 (6 bases). The CDR3 has 15 residues. The germline V gene has CDR1 LGHNA and CDR2 YNFKEQ. The V and J ends lost 8 bases and 2 bases respectively, with 18 bases between them. This CDR3 is CASGPNRERNTEAFF. Written as DNA, the CDR3 is TGTGCCAGCGGACCTAACAGGGAGCGAAACACTGAAGCTTTCTTT.

This clonotype was picked up many times. This chain connects TRBV3-1 to TRBJ2-1, with D unclear. Germline V gene lookup returns CDR1 LGHDT and CDR2 YNNKEL (reference sequence). The CDR3 spans 14 residues. The ends were cut back, 4 bases at V and 0 bases at J, with 7 bases in the middle. CDR3 in amino acids: CASSLTSSYNEQFF. CDR3 nucleotide sequence: TGTGCCAGCAGCCTTACAAGCTCCTACAATGAGCAGTTCTTC.

Many counts were recorded for this clonotype. This rearrangement joins TRBV19 to TRBJ1-1; TRBD1 matches at 11 bases. The trim removed 8 bases at V and 4 bases at J, leaving 12 bases unmatched. The CDR3 runs to 16 residues. CDR1 and CDR2 (germline): LNHDA, SQIVND (reference sequence). CDR3 bases: TGTGCCAGTCGGACAGGGGGCCTGAGGAGGAGCACTGAAGCTTTCTTT. Amino acid sequence: CASRTGGLRRSTEAFF.

This clonotype was detected many times. The chain recombines TRBV10-3 with TRBJ2-3, with a tentative D call TRBD2 (5 bases). The CDR3 extends over 10 amino acids. Germline values: CDR1 ENHRY, CDR2 SYGVKD. V was shortened by 11 bases and J by 6 bases, with 9 bases between the two germline ends. CDR3 sequence (DNA): TGTGCCTCCGGGGTCGATACGCAGTATTTT. Protein: CASGVDTQYF.

This clonotype was seen a handful of times. This sequence may be a read error, since a much larger clone differs from it by one base. This chain uses TRBV12-3 or TRBV12-4 with TRBJ1-3; D not resolved. The CDR3 contains 13 residues. CDR3 in DNA: TGTGCCAGCAGTTTAGGGCGCGGAAAAACCATATATTTT. Protein product: CASSLGRGKTIYF.

This clonotype was counted many times. The rearrangement uses TRBV7-2 and TRBJ2-1; D is possibly TRBD2 (7 bases). The CDR3 length is 16 residues. V lost 4 bases, J lost 0 bases, and 13 bases lay in between. In germline, CDR1 is SGHTA, CDR2 FQGNSA. The CDR3 region has the DNA TGTGCCAGCAGCTCCAGGGGAGGGAGCTCCTACAATGAGCAGTTCTTC. This encodes CASSSRGGSSYNEQFF.

This clonotype was recorded many times. J is TRBJ1-2 and V is TRBV7-2; D unclear. The V end lost 4 bases, the J end lost 8 bases, and 17 bases lay between the germline ends. Germline lookup yields CDR1 SGHTA and CDR2 FQGNSA. CDR3 length: 14 amino acids. In nucleotides, the CDR3 is TGTGCCAGCAGCTCCCCCCGCGCGGTCAAGGGCTACACCTTC. Amino acid sequence: CASSSPRAVKGYTF.

There are many counts of this clonotype. The chain is built from TRBV7-8 and TRBJ2-5; no definite D call. Per germline, CDR1 SGHVS and CDR2 FQNEAQ. Trimming cost V 6 bases and J 5 bases, with 13 bases left between them. This CDR3 comprises 13 residues. The CDR3 sequence is CASSPYRWETQYF. For the CDR3, the DNA is TGTGCCAGCAGTCCCTATAGGTGGGAGACCCAGTACTTC. Variable domain in full (rest from reference TRBV7-8 and TRBJ2-5): GAGVSQSPRYKVAKRGQDVALRCDPISGHVSLFWYQQALGQGPEFLTYFQNEAQLDKSGLPSDRFFAERPEGSVSTLKIQRTQQEDSAVYLCASSPYRWETQYFGPGTRLLVL.

This clonotype was recorded at least ten times. The J gene is TRBJ1-1, the V gene TRBV19; D is unclear. The length of the CDR3 is 10 residues. Trimming removed 4 bases from V and 5 bases from J, with 2 bases in between. Germline V gene lookup returns CDR1 LNHDA and CDR2 SQIVND (reference sequence). The CDR3 DNA is TGTGCCAGTAGTAAAACTGAAGCTTTCTTT. Amino acid sequence: CASSKTEAFF.

This clonotype was seen ten or more times. The chain carries TRBV5-6 and TRBJ1-5, with no clear D. Trimming removed 2 bases at V and 1 base at J, with 10 bases between. CDR1 is SGHDT and CDR2 is YYEEEE in the germline V gene. The CDR3 is 15 amino acids. CDR3 nucleotides: TGTGCCAGCAGCTTAACAGCGAGAAGCAATCAGCCCCAGCATTTT. Translated, it gives CASSLTARSNQPQHF.

This clonotype was seen at least ten times. DNA of the CDR3: TGTGCCAGCAGGCGCGGGGGAGTGGATGAAAAACTGTTTTTT. As protein: CASRRGGVDEKLFF. V usage is TRBV5-6 and J usage is TRBJ1-4, with a possible D match to TRBD1 (5 bases). Germline loops: CDR1 SGHDT, CDR2 YYEEEE. CDR3 size: 14 residues. The ends were cut back, 5 bases at V and 6 bases at J, with 14 bases in the middle.

This clonotype was seen a few times. A much bigger clone sits one base away, suggesting this may be a read error. This sequence joins TRBV20-1 and TRBJ1-5, with 7 bases identical to TRBD1. The germline V gene encodes CDR1 DFQATT and CDR2 SNEGSKA (reference sequence). The CDR3 consists of 13 residues. CDR3 nucleotides: TGCAGTGCTAGGACAGGGAAAGGCCAGCCCCAGAATTTT. Protein product: CSARTGKGQPQNF.

This clonotype was seen at least ten times. The chain recombines TRBV29-1 with TRBJ1-2; TRBD1 agrees at 9 bases. The junction had 8 bases not matched to a gene; V was cut back by 3 bases and J by 0 bases. This CDR3 is 16 amino acids long. Germline V lookup: CDR1 SQVTM, CDR2 ANQGSEA. Written as DNA, the CDR3 is TGCAGCGTTGATTCGGACAGGGGCCTTTCTAACTATGGCTACACCTTC. This encodes CSVDSDRGLSNYGYTF.

This clonotype came up many times. V and J are TRBV20-1 and TRBJ1-2; no clear D gene. Per the germline V gene, CDR1 is DFQATT and CDR2 is SNEGSKA (reference sequence). V was cut by 6 bases and J by 3 bases, with 17 bases left in between. The CDR3 extends over 14 amino acids. In nucleotides, the CDR3 is TGCAGTGCCATAAGCGGGGAGTTAGACTATGGCTACACCTTC. It encodes CSAISGELDYGYTF.

This clonotype was picked up many times. This chain links TRBV7-2 with TRBJ1-1; 9 bases match TRBD1. The V segment lost 5 bases and the J segment 5 bases; nucleotides outside the gene matches: 9. Germline CDR1 is SGHTA and CDR2 is FQGNSA. This CDR3 contains 15 residues. The CDR3 DNA reads TGTGCCAGCAGCGCCAGGACAGGGGCGGGTACTGAAGCTTTCTTT. This gives the protein CASSARTGAGTEAFF.